The 16 T cell receptor beta chains presented below share a single source sample, sequenced in a study of cytomegalovirus exposure and HLA in healthy donors. The PCR had 60 Vbeta and 13 Jbeta primers. TCRdb's copy holds only in-frame clones and misses some; the assay was immunoSEQ multiplex PCR. The profile shows about 140,000 clones, about 80% of them singletons. The specimen sequenced was PBMCs. The receptors derive from a woman in her sixties or seventies in good health and CMV-seropositive.

This chain joins TRBV13 and TRBJ2-6, with TRBD2 matching 9 bases. This CDR3 spans 21 amino acids. Germline V CDR1 and CDR2: PRHDT, FYEKMQ (reference sequence). The ends lost 3 bases at V and 0 bases at J; junction bases unmatched: 15. For the CDR3, the DNA is TGTGCCAGCAGCTTGGGAATAGCGGGAGAGGGGGTGATCTCTGGGGCCAACGTCCTGACTTTC. This gives the protein CASSLGIAGEGVISGANVLTF.

The chain carries TRBV4-3 and TRBJ2-3; TRBD2 matches 7 bases. Looked up from germline, CDR1 is LGHNA and CDR2 is YSLEER. V dropped 1 base and J dropped 6; count of bases not matched to a gene: 13. The CDR3 totals 17 residues. For the CDR3, the DNA is TGCGCCAGCAGCCAAGTGGAAATTTCGGCGGGAGAGGATACGCAGTATTTT. It translates to CASSQVEISAGEDTQYF.

The CDR3 loop is CASSAGGFQETQYF. The DNA of the CDR3 is TGTGCCAGCAGTGCAGGGGGATTTCAAGAGACCCAGTACTTC. The rearrangement joins TRBV25-1 to TRBJ2-5, with 7 bases lining up with TRBD1. Germline V lookup: CDR1 MGHDK, CDR2 SYGVNS. V lost 4 bases, J lost 2 bases, and 4 bases stayed unmatched. The CDR3 is made up of 14 amino acids.

This clone was seen a single time. The chain combines TRBV2 with TRBJ1-4; D may be TRBD1 (6 bases). V was pared by 5 bases and J by 8 bases, with 15 bases between. Looked up from germline, CDR1 is SNHLY and CDR2 is FYNNEI. The CDR3 totals 14 residues. In nucleotides, the CDR3 is TGTGCCAGCAGTCTAGGGGGTCCGAGGGAAAAACTGTTTTTT. This translates into CASSLGGPREKLFF.

The genes are TRBV4-1 and TRBJ1-5; D is perhaps TRBD1 (5 bases). Trimming shortened V by 1 base and J by 2 bases, and 12 bases separated the two germline ends. Germline V gene data show CDR1 as MGHRA and CDR2 as YSYEKL. This CDR3 is built from 16 residues. The CDR3 is CASSQVAGGRNQPQHF. The CDR3 nucleotides read TGCGCCAGCAGCCAAGTGGCGGGGGGTCGCAATCAGCCCCAGCATTTT.

This clone was observed a few times. This chain uses TRBV27 with TRBJ2-7; 12 bases agree with TRBD2. Germline lookup yields CDR1 MNHEY and CDR2 SMNVEV (reference sequence). The CDR3 is 16 residues long. Trimming removed 0 bases from V and 0 bases from J; junction bases left unmatched: 0. The CDR3 DNA is TGTGCCAGCAGTTTATCACTAGCGGGGGGCTCCTACGAGCAGTACTTC. It specifies CASSLSLAGGSYEQYF.

This sequence joins TRBV5-4 and TRBJ2-7, with 13 bases identical to TRBD2. Trimming at V came to 3 bases and at J to 5 bases, leaving 2 bases not matched to a gene. CDR1 SGHNT and CDR2 YYREEE come from the germline V gene (reference sequence). The CDR3 loop spans 14 amino acids. CDR3 in DNA: TGTGCCAGCAGCTGGGGACTAGCGGGGCACGAGCAGTACTTC. Translation: CASSWGLAGHEQYF.

V gene TRBV2 combines with J gene TRBJ1-5; no clear D gene. Germline loops: CDR1 SNHLY, CDR2 FYNNEI. This CDR3 is built from 14 residues. V was pared by 3 bases and J by 7 bases, with 13 bases between. CDR3 nucleotide sequence: TGTGCCAGCAGTGAGCGGAGTTACGGGCAGCCCCAGCATTTT. As protein: CASSERSYGQPQHF.

This chain uses TRBV4-1 with TRBJ2-3, with 11 positions matching TRBD2. V dropped 4 bases and J dropped 3; count of bases not matched to a gene: 6. The CDR3 length is 16 residues. Germline CDR1 is MGHRA and CDR2 is YSYEKL. CDR3 loop: CASSPLAGGGTDTQYF. CDR3 in DNA: TGCGCCAGCAGCCCCCTAGCGGGAGGAGGGACAGATACGCAGTATTTT.

This rearrangement joins TRBV7-9 to TRBJ2-1, with TRBD1 identical over 10 bases. The CDR3 sequence is 15 residues long. CDR1 is SEHNR, CDR2 FQNEAQ, per germline (reference sequence). V gave up 4 bases and J gave up 5 bases; unmatched junction bases: 5. CDR3 nucleotides: TGTGCCAGCAGCTCGAGCGGGACAGGGGACAATGAGCAGTTCTTC. Protein product: CASSSSGTGDNEQFF.

This clone was seen just once. This chain links TRBV27 with TRBJ2-2, with D perhaps matching TRBD2 (5 bases). Deletions cut 2 bases from V and 4 bases from J, with 8 bases between. CDR1 is MNHEY, CDR2 SMNVEV, per germline (reference sequence). This CDR3 has 14 amino acids. The CDR3 here is CASSLVRGTGELFF. The DNA for the CDR3 is TGTGCCAGCAGTTTAGTCCGGGGCACCGGGGAGCTGTTTTTT.

The gene calls are TRBV20-1 and TRBJ1-2; maybe TRBD1 (5 bases). V was trimmed by 3 bases and J by 10 bases, leaving 12 bases between them. Germline V gene sequence: CDR1 DFQATT, CDR2 SNEGSKA (reference sequence). This CDR3 is built from 11 residues. The CDR3 is CSASRQNYYTF. The CDR3 bases are TGCAGTGCTAGTCGACAGAATTACTACACCTTC.

V and J are TRBV2 and TRBJ2-5; D may be TRBD2 (5 bases). Per the germline V gene, CDR1 is SNHLY and CDR2 is FYNNEI. The CDR3 loop spans 11 amino acids. Trimming shortened V by 10 bases and J by 5 bases, and 11 bases separated the two germline ends. This CDR3 is CATLTGETQYF. CDR3 coding DNA: TGTGCCACCCTAACGGGGGAGACCCAGTACTTC.

V usage is TRBV27 and J usage is TRBJ2-7; 9 bases fit TRBD1. Germline values: CDR1 MNHEY, CDR2 SMNVEV (reference sequence). This CDR3 has 14 residues. Trimming at V came to 4 bases and at J to 6 bases, leaving 7 bases not matched to a gene. As DNA, the CDR3 is TGTGCCAGCAGTTCGAGGGACAGGGCCTCCGAGCAGTACTTC. Amino acids: CASSSRDRASEQYF.

The rearrangement joins TRBV7-2 to TRBJ2-7; D is unclear. This CDR3 has 14 amino acids. Germline CDR1 SGHTA, CDR2 FQGNSA. V shed 4 bases and J shed 2 bases, with 12 bases lying between them. DNA of the CDR3: TGTGCCAGCAGCTCGGTCCCGACTGCCTACGAGCAGTACTTC. Translating gives CASSSVPTAYEQYF.

This rearrangement joins TRBV9 to TRBJ2-2, with 8 bases fitting TRBD2. V was pared by 1 base and J by 7 bases, with 0 bases of the junction left unmatched. The CDR3 totals 13 residues. Germline values: CDR1 SGDLS, CDR2 YYNGEE. CDR3 nucleotide sequence: TGTGCCAGCAGCGTAAGCGGGGGCGGGGAGCTGTTTTTT. Residues: CASSVSGGGELFF.